The next 8 T cell receptor beta chains were all read from a single sample in a study of cytomegalovirus exposure and HLA in healthy donors. PCR employed 60 Vbeta and 13 Jbeta primers. TCRdb's table, derived via immunoSEQ multiplex PCR, lists solely in-frame clones and lacks some. The repertoire holds 200,000 or so clones, with around 81% as singletons. The sample was PBMCs. The receptors shown here come from a woman aged 18-35 years in good health and CMV-seropositive.

This chain joins TRBV6-6 and TRBJ2-3; D remains ambiguous. The CDR3 extends over 13 amino acids. Trimming took off 5 bases at V and 4 bases at J, with 10 bases between the two ends. CDR1 is MNHNY, CDR2 SVGAGI, per germline (reference sequence). Here the CDR3 DNA reads TGTGCCAGCAGTCTTACCGAGGCAGATACGCAGTATTTT. Its protein is CASSLTEADTQYF.

To note about this clone: The sample contains more than one DNA sequence encoding this CDR3. J is TRBJ1-6 and V is TRBV28; a possible D gene is TRBD1 (6 bases). The V and J ends lost 2 bases and 4 bases respectively, with 6 bases between them. CDR3 length equals 14 residues. Germline values: CDR1 MDHEN, CDR2 SYDVKM. CDR3 amino acids: CASSLTGYNSPLHF. As DNA, the CDR3 is TGTGCCAGCAGTTTAACAGGGTATAATTCACCCCTCCACTTT.

The chain combines TRBV5-1 with TRBJ2-7; 11 nucleotides agree with TRBD2. CDR3 length: 15 residues. In germline, CDR1 is SGHRS, CDR2 YFSETQ. V shed 2 bases and J 4 bases; nucleotides not matched to a gene: 5. CDR3 region: CASSLTSGGQYEQYF. Written as DNA, the CDR3 is TGCGCCAGCAGCTTAACTAGCGGGGGACAATACGAGCAGTACTTC. Full variable domain (outside the CDR3, taken from reference TRBV5-1 and TRBJ2-7): KAGVTQTPRYLIKTRGQQVTLSCSPISGHRSVSWYQQTPGQGLQFLFEYFSETQRNKGNFPGRFSGRQFSNSRSEMNVSTLELGDSALYLCASSLTSGGQYEQYFGPGTRLTVT.

This rearrangement joins TRBV27 to TRBJ1-5; maybe TRBD1 (5 bases). Trimming stripped 2 bases from V and 3 bases from J, with 8 bases between. The CDR3 runs 14 residues. CDR1 MNHEY and CDR2 SMNVEV come from the germline V gene (reference sequence). The CDR3 sequence is CASSLRGDNQPQHF. CDR3 in DNA: TGTGCCAGCAGTTTACGGGGGGACAATCAGCCCCAGCATTTT.

The genes are TRBV11-3 and TRBJ2-3; 8 nucleotides line up with TRBD2. Losses at the gene ends were 2 bases for V and 0 bases for J; bases not matched to a gene: 1. There are 15 residues in the CDR3. Germline values: CDR1 SGHNT, CDR2 YENEEA. The CDR3 coding sequence is TGTGCCAGCAGCTTACGGGGGGGGAGCACAGATACGCAGTATTTT. It translates to CASSLRGGSTDTQYF. The full variable domain, with the rest looked up from reference TRBV11-3 and TRBJ2-3, is EAGVVQSPRYKIIEKKQPVAFWCNPISGHNTLYWYLQNLGQGPELLIRYENEEAVDDSQLPKDRFSAERLKGVDSTLKIQPAELGDSAVYLCASSLRGGSTDTQYFGPGTRLTVL.

The rearrangement links TRBV4-3 to TRBJ1-2, with 9 positions matching TRBD1. CDR1 and CDR2 from the germline V gene are LGHNA and YSLEER. The CDR3 extends over 14 amino acids. V lost 4 bases and J lost 7; bases outside the gene matches: 7. The CDR3 sequence: CASSPFGQGSGYTF. CDR3 DNA sequence: TGCGCCAGCAGCCCCTTCGGACAGGGGAGTGGCTACACCTTC.

In this sample, this clone turned up once. DNA of the CDR3: TGTGCCAGCAGTCCCGGGGGGGACACCGGGGAGCTGTTTTTT. Translated: CASSPGGDTGELFF. The chain combines TRBV6-5 with TRBJ2-2, with 8 bases lining up with TRBD2. Trimming removed 5 bases from V and 3 bases from J; junction bases left unmatched: 2. Germline V gene lookup returns CDR1 MNHEY and CDR2 SVGAGI. CDR3 length: 14 amino acids.

The chain carries TRBV5-1 and TRBJ1-1; no firm D call. Germline loops: CDR1 SGHRS, CDR2 YFSETQ. Trimming cost V 4 bases and J 0 bases, with 10 bases left between them. The CDR3 runs to 14 residues. The CDR3 DNA sequence: TGCGCCAGCAGCCTTGGGCAGGTGAACACTGAAGCTTTCTTT. Its protein product is CASSLGQVNTEAFF.